This T cell receptor (beta chain) is from a study of Graves' ophthalmopathy and Graves' hyperthyroidism. Looked up from germline, CDR1 is LNHDA and CDR2 is SQIVND (reference sequence). CDR3 length equals 14 residues. Trimming at V came to 0 bases and at J to 7 bases, leaving 5 bases not matched to a gene. CDR3 regions of TCR beta were amplified from RNA transcripts. Scientists carried out first-round RT-PCR using HTBI primers and then a second-round multiplex PCR. MiXCR, run by TCRdb on the multiplex PCR reads, gives a single entry per CDR3 protein. Among roughly 480,000 distinct CDR3 sequences listed, around an eighth were seen once.

The TCR comes from a woman in her 30s with Graves' ophthalmopathy. Input material: blood. This chain connects TRBV19 to TRBJ1-1; 7 bases map to TRBD1. In DNA form, the CDR3 reads TGTGCCAGTAGTATAGAACAGGGGAATGGTGAAGCTTTCTTT. Its translation is CASSIEQGNGEAFF.